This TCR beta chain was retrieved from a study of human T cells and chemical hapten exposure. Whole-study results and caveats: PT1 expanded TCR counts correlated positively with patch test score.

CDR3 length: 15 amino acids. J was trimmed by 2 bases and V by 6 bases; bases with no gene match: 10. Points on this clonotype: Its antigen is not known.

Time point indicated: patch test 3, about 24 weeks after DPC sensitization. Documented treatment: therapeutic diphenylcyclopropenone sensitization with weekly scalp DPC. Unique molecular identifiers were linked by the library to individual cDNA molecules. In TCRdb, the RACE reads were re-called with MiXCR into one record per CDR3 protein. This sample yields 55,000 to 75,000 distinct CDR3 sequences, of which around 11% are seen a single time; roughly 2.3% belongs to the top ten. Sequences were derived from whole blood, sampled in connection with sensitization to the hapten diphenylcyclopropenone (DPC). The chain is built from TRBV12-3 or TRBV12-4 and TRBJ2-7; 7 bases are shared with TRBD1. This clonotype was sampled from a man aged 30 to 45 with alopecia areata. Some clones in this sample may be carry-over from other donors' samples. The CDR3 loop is CASRFGPDRTYEQYF. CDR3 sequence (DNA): TGTGCCAGCAGATTCGGCCCGGACAGGACCTACGAGCAGTACTTC.